This is a list of T cell receptor beta chains from one sample in a study of cytomegalovirus exposure and HLA in healthy donors. Produced via immunoSEQ multiplex PCR; TCRdb's table is partial and in-frame only. The sample contains about 200,000 clones, about 88% of which appear only once. The sequencing sample was made of PBMCs. Every receptor here comes from a woman aged 25 to 39 in good health and CMV-seronegative. Each CDR3 is given with its conserved first and last residue. Each record gives: J gene, clone size, V gene, D gene, CDR3 DNA, CDR3 protein. D genes are given only for firm matches. Size is stated for part of the rows, as once, few or many counts, or as a class when the clone is expanded.

TRBJ2-1 | . | TRBV7-2 | . | TGTGCCAGCAGCTTAGATGGAAGGGCGGGTGAGCAGTTCTTC | CASSLDGRAGEQFF
TRBJ2-7 | . | TRBV28 | . | TGTGCCAGCAGTTCGCCGGGGTTCCTAGTATACGAGCAGTACTTC | CASSSPGFLVYEQYF
TRBJ2-3 | . | TRBV6-1 | TRBD2 | TGTGCCAGCCCCGCGGGACTAGCGGGGAGAGATACGCAGTATTTT | CASPAGLAGRDTQYF
TRBJ1-2 | . | TRBV7-2 | . | TGTGCCAGCAGCTTAGTAGTGCGGCTTAACTATGGCTACACCTTC | CASSLVVRLNYGYTF
TRBJ1-1 | . | TRBV5-1 | . | TGCGCCAGCAGCTTGAATCGGTTGCGGAGCACTGAAGCTTTCTTT | CASSLNRLRSTEAFF
TRBJ2-2 | . | TRBV2 | TRBD2 | TGTGCCAGCACTGTCTGGGGGGGAGCGACAAGGAACACCGGGGAGCTGTTTTTT | CASTVWGGATRNTGELFF
TRBJ1-5 | . | TRBV6-5 | TRBD1 | TGTGCCAGCAGCCGGGGACAGCTTAATCAGCCCCAGCATTTT | CASSRGQLNQPQHF
TRBJ2-3 | . | TRBV14 | . | TGTGCCAGCAGCCAAGAAGCCCTTACGCAGTATTTT | CASSQEALTQYF
TRBJ2-1 | . | TRBV5-4 | TRBD2 | TGTGCCAGCAGCTTGGCGCTAGCGGCGTACAATGAGCAGTTCTTC | CASSLALAAYNEQFF
TRBJ2-3 | . | TRBV7-9 | TRBD2 | TGTGCCAGCAGCTATCGGGGGGGCCCAGATACGCAGTATTTT | CASSYRGGPDTQYF
TRBJ2-5 | few | TRBV29-1 | . | TGCAGCGCCGCCCCGGCCGGCGGGTGGACCCAGTACTTC | CSAAPAGGWTQYF
TRBJ1-2 | . | TRBV7-2 | . | TGTGCCAGCAGCCCCATCCCAGGGGCTGGTGGCTACACCTTC | CASSPIPGAGGYTF
TRBJ2-7 | once | TRBV15 | . | TGTGCCACCAGCAGAGATGAAGCCAGGGTAGGCGAGCAGTACTTC | CATSRDEARVGEQYF
TRBJ2-1 | . | TRBV11-2 | . | TGTGCCAGCAGCTTAGTCGGCAGGGGATTTTACAATGAGCAGTTCTTC | CASSLVGRGFYNEQFF
TRBJ2-1 | few | TRBV5-6 | . | TGTGCCAGCAGCTGGGACTCGTCACCCGACAATGAGCAGTTCTTC | CASSWDSSPDNEQFF
TRBJ1-3 | . | TRBV5-1 | TRBD1 | TGCGCCAGCAGCTCTACCATGACAGGGAACGGAAACACCATATATTTT | CASSSTMTGNGNTIYF